Below are 22 T cell receptor beta chains sequenced from a single sample in a study of response to subunit inactivated influenza vaccine. One entry per CDR3 protein, called by TCRdb with MiXCR from the RT-PCR reads. The sample holds almost 600,000 distinct CDR3 sequences; approximately 15% are singletons and the top ten take more than 9.5%. The source material was PBMCs from blood, sampled about 12 days after vaccination. The receptors were sampled from a man aged 45-65 years who received an inactivated influenza vaccine.

This clonotype has only a few counts. The chain couples TRBV19 to TRBJ2-7; 7 positions match TRBD1. From germline, CDR1 is LNHDA and CDR2 SQIVND (reference sequence). J gave up 6 bases and V 6 bases, and 11 bases lay outside the gene matches. The CDR3 extends over 14 amino acids. CDR3 amino acids: CASSNRDRPFEQYF. The CDR3 DNA reads as TGTGCCAGTAGCAACCGGGACAGACCCTTCGAGCAGTACTTC.

This clonotype was detected only a few times. The V and J genes are TRBV12-3 or TRBV12-4 and TRBJ1-1; D is perhaps TRBD1 (6 bases). The V gene lost 7 bases and the J gene lost 2 bases, with 11 bases spanning the gap. This CDR3 region has 13 residues. As DNA, the CDR3 is TGTGCCAGCAAGGAGGACAGAAACACTGAAGCTTTCTTT. This translates into CASKEDRNTEAFF.

This clonotype was counted at least ten times. The chain combines TRBV2 with TRBJ1-1; D may be TRBD1 (5 bases). CDR3 size: 13 residues. CDR1 is SNHLY, CDR2 FYNNEI, per germline. The germline V and J ends were trimmed by 3 bases and 10 bases, with 15 bases remaining between them. The CDR3 region is CASSDGRATRAFF. CDR3 coding DNA: TGTGCCAGCAGTGATGGCAGGGCTACTCGAGCTTTCTTT.

This clonotype was counted between two and nine times. The CDR3 protein is CASSRGGTTYEQYF. DNA for the CDR3: TGTGCCAGCAGCAGGGGTGGGACAACCTACGAGCAGTACTTC. The genes are TRBV28 and TRBJ2-7, with D possibly matching TRBD1 (6 bases). Trimming took off 6 bases at V and 2 bases at J, with 14 bases between the two ends. Germline lookup yields CDR1 MDHEN and CDR2 SYDVKM. The CDR3 has 14 amino acids. Based on the CDR3 plus reference TRBV28 and TRBJ2-7, the full variable domain is DVKVTQSSRYLVKRTGEKVFLECVQDMDHENMFWYRQDPGLGLRLIYFSYDVKMKEKGDIPEGYSVSREKKERFSLILESASTNQTSMYLCASSRGGTTYEQYFGPGTRLTVT.

The V and J genes are TRBV6-2 or TRBV6-3 and TRBJ1-5; D call uncertain. The CDR3 sequence is 12 residues long. V lost 10 bases to trimming and J lost 5 bases, with 12 bases between them. Germline V lookup: CDR1 MNHEY, CDR2 SVGEGT. This CDR3 reads CATFGIDQPQHF. The CDR3 DNA is TGTGCCACCTTCGGAATTGATCAGCCCCAGCATTTT.

There are a few counts of this clonotype. The chain links TRBV5-6 to TRBJ2-5; D is undetermined. The CDR3 length is 13 residues. V was cut by 4 bases and J by 5 bases, with 12 bases left in between. Germline assignment: CDR1 SGHDT and CDR2 YYEEEE. CDR3 bases: TGTGCCAGCAGCATTGGGAATTCCGAGACCCAGTACTTC. Translated, it gives CASSIGNSETQYF.

This clonotype was counted only a few times. This chain uses TRBV3-1 with TRBJ2-1, with TRBD2 identical over 12 bases. Trimming at V came to 6 bases and at J to 8 bases, leaving 8 bases not matched to a gene. CDR1 LGHDT and CDR2 YNNKEL come from the germline V gene (reference sequence). The CDR3 covers 15 residues. CDR3 residues: CASSSSGRAVDEQFF. The CDR3, as DNA: TGTGCCAGCAGTTCTAGCGGGAGGGCCGTAGATGAGCAGTTCTTC.

The chain couples TRBV3-1 to TRBJ1-5; 7 bases are shared with TRBD1. In germline, CDR1 is LGHDT, CDR2 YNNKEL (reference sequence). The J segment lost 7 bases and the V segment lost 0 bases, leaving 15 bases of the junction unmatched. The CDR3 spans 18 residues. CDR3 in amino acids: CASSQEGGAGGLGQPQHF. CDR3 nucleotide sequence: TGTGCCAGCAGCCAAGAAGGGGGAGCAGGGGGATTGGGACAGCCCCAGCATTTT.

The CDR3 coding sequence is TGCAGTGCCCGGAGGACTACCACAGATACGCAGTATTTT. Translated, it gives CSARRTTTDTQYF. The chain employs TRBV20-1 and TRBJ2-3, with D maybe TRBD2 (6 bases). CDR3 length: 13 amino acids. Deletions cut 6 bases from V and 2 bases from J, with 12 bases between. Germline CDR1 reads DFQATT; CDR2 reads SNEGSKA (reference sequence).

This clonotype was recorded a few times. The chain employs TRBV3-1 and TRBJ2-7, with 8 bases fitting TRBD1. Germline values: CDR1 LGHDT, CDR2 YNNKEL (reference sequence). This CDR3 is built from 14 residues. The trim removed 2 bases at V and 6 bases at J, leaving 6 bases unmatched. The chain's CDR3 is CASSQQGARREQYF. CDR3 bases: TGTGCCAGCAGCCAACAGGGGGCTAGGCGCGAGCAGTACTTC.

V gene TRBV20-1 combines with J gene TRBJ1-1; no clear D. The CDR3 loop spans 15 amino acids. With 5 bases removed from V and 5 bases from J, the gap between germline ends came to 21 bases. In germline, CDR1 is DFQATT, CDR2 SNEGSKA (reference sequence). The CDR3 DNA sequence: TGCAGTGCTTTTTTAAAGGTTGTCGCGGGGACTGAAGCTTTCTTT. Encoded protein: CSAFLKVVAGTEAFF.

This clonotype was seen only a few times. The genes are TRBV5-6 and TRBJ2-4; tentatively, D is TRBD1 (5 bases). Germline CDR1 and CDR2: SGHDT and YYEEEE. Between the trimmed V and J ends, which lost 4 bases and 1 base, there was a span of 15 bases. The CDR3 totals 16 residues. CDR3 sequence reads: CASSPLGVLAKNIQYF. CDR3 coding DNA: TGTGCCAGCAGCCCTTTAGGGGTCTTGGCCAAAAACATTCAGTACTTC. Full variable domain (remainder filled in from reference TRBV5-6 and TRBJ2-4): DAGVTQSPTHLIKTRGQQVTLRCSPKSGHDTVSWYQQALGQGPQFIFQYYEEEERQRGNFPDRFSGHQFPNYSSELNVNALLLGDSALYLCASSPLGVLAKNIQYFGAGTRLSVL.

In this sample, this clonotype turned up many times. The rearrangement uses TRBV6-1 and TRBJ2-7; D gene unclear. CDR3 length: 15 residues. V shed 6 bases and J shed 0 bases, with 15 bases lying between them. Per the germline V gene, CDR1 is MNHNS and CDR2 is SASEGT. CDR3 sequence (DNA): TGTGCCAGCAGAACCCGGCAGGCGAGCTCCTACGAGCAGTACTTC. Protein sequence: CASRTRQASSYEQYF.

The J gene is TRBJ2-7, the V gene TRBV29-1, with 11 bases lining up with TRBD1. V trimming: 2 bases; J trimming: 7 bases; junction bases outside the gene matches: 10. CDR3 length: 15 amino acids. Germline V gene sequence: CDR1 SQVTM, CDR2 ANQGSEA. CDR3 protein: CSVESSDRGRGEQYF. The CDR3 DNA reads as TGCAGCGTTGAATCATCGGACAGGGGGCGGGGTGAGCAGTACTTC.

The chain combines TRBV9 with TRBJ2-5; D not resolved. CDR1 and CDR2 (germline): SGDLS, YYNGEE. The CDR3 extends over 14 amino acids. The V end lost 4 bases, the J end lost 4 bases, and 14 bases lay between the germline ends. The CDR3 nucleotides are TGTGCCAGCAGCCGTACTACATCAGGAGAGACCCAGTACTTC. It is translated as CASSRTTSGETQYF. Full variable domain (rest looked up from reference TRBV9 and TRBJ2-5): DSGVTQTPKHLITATGQRVTLRCSPRSGDLSVYWYQQSLDQGLQFLIQYYNGEERAKGNILERFSAQQFPDLHSELNLSSLELGDSALYFCASSRTTSGETQYFGPGTRLLVL.

This clonotype turned up a few times. The J gene is TRBJ2-7, the V gene TRBV4-1, with 9 bases identical to TRBD1. With 6 bases clipped from V and 4 bases from J, the junction kept 7 bases outside the gene matches. The CDR3 is 14 amino acids. CDR1 and CDR2 (germline): MGHRA, YSYEKL. In DNA form, the CDR3 reads TGCGCCAGCAGTCAAACAGGGGGCCTGTACGAGCAGTACTTC. Translation: CASSQTGGLYEQYF.

This CDR3 is CASSPPDRGVQETQYF. The DNA of the CDR3 is TGTGCCAGCAGCCCACCTGACAGGGGCGTCCAAGAGACCCAGTACTTC. The rearrangement links TRBV14 to TRBJ2-5, with 8 bases identical to TRBD1. CDR3 length equals 16 residues. Per germline, CDR1 SGHDN and CDR2 FVKESK. With V trimmed by 4 bases and J by 1 base, 8 bases remained unmatched.

This clonotype was seen more than once but under ten times. The chain is built from TRBV20-1 and TRBJ2-7; 7 bases align to TRBD2. CDR1 is DFQATT and CDR2 is SNEGSKA in the germline V gene (reference sequence). This CDR3 is built from 14 residues. The junction had 4 bases not matched to a gene; V was cut back by 2 bases and J by 0 bases. The CDR3: CSARLAASSYEQYF. In DNA, the CDR3 is TGCAGTGCTAGACTAGCGGCTTCCTCCTACGAGCAGTACTTC.

The chain has TRBV11-2 and TRBJ2-1; D ambiguous. The germline CDR1 and CDR2 sequences are SGHAT and FQNNGV. Trimming took 0 bases from V and 7 from J, leaving 13 bases between them. The CDR3 consists of 15 residues. Here the CDR3 reads CASSLDRTLMNEQFF. DNA of the CDR3: TGTGCCAGCAGCTTAGATAGGACCTTAATGAATGAGCAGTTCTTC.

This clonotype was counted between two and nine times. The chain uses TRBV29-1 and TRBJ2-7; D gene ambiguous. V was shortened by 4 bases and J by 3 bases, with 10 bases between the two germline ends. Per germline, CDR1 SQVTM and CDR2 ANQGSEA. The CDR3 spans 12 residues. CDR3 coding DNA: TGCAGCGTTGTTACAGACTTCTACGAGCAGTACTTC. It encodes CSVVTDFYEQYF.

The chain uses TRBV7-9 and TRBJ2-7, with D perhaps matching TRBD2 (7 bases). Trimming left V 1 base short and J 6 bases short, with 10 bases between. The length of the CDR3 is 13 residues. Germline CDR1 and CDR2: SEHNR and FQNEAQ (reference sequence). CDR3 nucleotides: TGTGCCAGCAGCTTAGGTGGGGGGGCCGAGCAGTACTTC. Translated, it gives CASSLGGGAEQYF.

This clonotype was counted a few times. V usage is TRBV6-1 and J usage is TRBJ1-5; D is perhaps TRBD1 (5 bases). The ends were cut back, 5 bases at V and 3 bases at J, with 11 bases in the middle. CDR1 and CDR2 from the germline V gene are MNHNS and SASEGT. CDR3 length: 14 amino acids. Written as DNA, the CDR3 is TGTGCCAGCAGTCGGGCAGGGTTCAATCAGCCCCAGCATTTT. Translated, it gives CASSRAGFNQPQHF.